The 2 T cell receptor beta chains below were found in one sample sequenced in a study of shared clonotypes between healthy human individuals. TCRdb's table, derived via immunoSEQ multiplex PCR, lists solely in-frame clones and lacks some. The data contain roughly 400,000 clones, about 96% of them singletons. Sequencing input: memory CD8+ T cells sorted from blood. The subset here: CD45RO+ cells pooled with CCR7-negative TemRA cells. These receptors were taken from a man aged 25-45 years in good health.

This rearrangement joins TRBV7-6 to TRBJ1-5, with 9 nucleotides matching TRBD1. The germline CDR1 and CDR2 sequences are SGHVS and FNYEAQ. With V trimmed by 3 bases and J by 3 bases, 9 bases remained unmatched. The CDR3 contains 17 residues. This chain's CDR3 is CASSFYRRDRDNQPQHF. CDR3 nucleotides: TGTGCCAGCAGCTTTTACCGCCGGGACAGGGACAATCAGCCCCAGCATTTT.

This sequence joins TRBV5-1 and TRBJ2-7; 8 nucleotides agree with TRBD1. Germline V gene sequence: CDR1 SGHRS, CDR2 YFSETQ. J was trimmed by 5 bases and V by 4 bases; bases with no gene match: 5. The length of the CDR3 is 13 residues. The CDR3 region has the DNA TGCGCCAGCAGCCTCCGGACAGGGAACGAGCAGTACTTC. Amino acids: CASSLRTGNEQYF.